This TCR beta chain was sequenced for a study of T cells after yellow fever vaccination. General observations from the study: Clones from primary vaccination mostly reappeared after the booster (around 96% CD4, over 85% CD8). Contaminants from the bulk population, in the form of abundant clonotypes, could be found in FACS-sorted repertoires. On re-exposure, the response was weaker but peaked faster, at day 5 versus 15.

The study made its TCR cDNA through 5'RACE template switching. That step introduced a universal primer site along with UMIs. TCRdb fed the 5' RACE reads into MiXCR, producing one record per CDR3 protein. This sample has about 550,000 distinct CDR3 sequences; about a fifth occur once, and the top ten carry roughly 13%. On this clonotype: The antigen is unknown.

Germline assignment: CDR1 SGDLS and CDR2 YYNGEE. V was pared by 3 bases and J by 8 bases, with 15 bases between. The CDR3 sequence is 14 residues long. The sequence was collected from a man younger than 45 who received the YFV17D yellow fever vaccine. Source: PBMCs, taken 15 days after the yellow fever booster vaccination. V usage is TRBV9 and J usage is TRBJ2-1, with a tentative D call TRBD2 (5 bases). The CDR3 nucleotides are TGTGCCAGCAGCGGATTACTAGTTAGCGATGAGCAGTTCTTC. The encoded protein is CASSGLLVSDEQFF.